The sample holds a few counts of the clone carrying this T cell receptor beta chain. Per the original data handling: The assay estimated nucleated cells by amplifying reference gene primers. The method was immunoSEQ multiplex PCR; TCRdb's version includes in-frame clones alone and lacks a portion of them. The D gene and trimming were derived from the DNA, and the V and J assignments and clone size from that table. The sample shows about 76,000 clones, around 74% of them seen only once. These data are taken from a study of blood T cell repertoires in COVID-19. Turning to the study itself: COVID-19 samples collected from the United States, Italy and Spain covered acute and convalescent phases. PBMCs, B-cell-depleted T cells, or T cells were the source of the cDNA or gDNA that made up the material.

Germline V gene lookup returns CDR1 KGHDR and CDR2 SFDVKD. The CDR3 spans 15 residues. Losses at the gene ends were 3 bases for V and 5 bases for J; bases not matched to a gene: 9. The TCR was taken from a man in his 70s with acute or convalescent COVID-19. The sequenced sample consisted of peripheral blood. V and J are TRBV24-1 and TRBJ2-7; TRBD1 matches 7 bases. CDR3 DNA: TGTGCCACCAGTGATCCTAGCAGACAGGGTGACGAGCAGTACTTC. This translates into CATSDPSRQGDEQYF.